The 13 T cell receptor beta chains below all came from one sample that was sequenced in a study of blood T cell repertoires in COVID-19. The assay was immunoSEQ multiplex PCR, and TCRdb's table has in-frame clones only and misses some. The sample has under 150,000 clones, 70% to 80% seen once. Sequencing input: peripheral blood. The receptors originated from a woman older than 75 with active or convalescent COVID-19.

This clone was counted once. The J gene is TRBJ1-5, the V gene TRBV7-2, with unresolved D. Germline V gene data show CDR1 as SGHTA and CDR2 as FQGNSA. The CDR3 runs to 13 residues. The V end was cut by 6 bases, the J end by 0 bases, with 6 bases between. CDR3 in DNA: TGTGCCAGCAGATTTCATAGCAATCAGCCCCAGCATTTT. The encoded protein is CASRFHSNQPQHF.

The J gene is TRBJ1-5, the V gene TRBV28; D may be TRBD1 (5 bases). The V end lost 5 bases, the J end lost 6 bases, and 17 bases lay between the germline ends. This CDR3 is built from 15 residues. Germline CDR1 MDHEN, CDR2 SYDVKM. CDR3: CASSGGSPGRQPQHF. In DNA form, the CDR3 reads TGTGCCAGCAGTGGGGGGTCTCCGGGCCGTCAGCCCCAGCATTTT.

The chain links TRBV5-1 to TRBJ1-2; TRBD1 aligns across 7 bases. V lost 0 bases to trimming and J lost 8 bases; unmatched junction nucleotides: 10. Germline CDR1 is SGHRS and CDR2 is YFSETQ. This CDR3 has 15 residues. The chain's CDR3 is CASSLAKTGPGGYTF. The CDR3 nucleotides are TGCGCCAGCAGCTTGGCCAAGACAGGGCCTGGCGGCTACACCTTC.

The chain carries TRBV5-1 and TRBJ2-7, with 8 bases aligning to TRBD1. With 3 bases clipped from V and 4 bases from J, the junction kept 9 bases outside the gene matches. Germline loops: CDR1 SGHRS, CDR2 YFSETQ. The CDR3 consists of 15 residues. This CDR3 is CASSSGDRSLYEQYF. The DNA for the CDR3 is TGCGCCAGCAGCTCCGGGGACAGGAGCCTTTACGAGCAGTACTTC.

J is TRBJ1-5 and V is TRBV9, with D possibly TRBD1 on 5 matching bases. The germline gives CDR1 SGDLS, CDR2 YYNGEE. V was pared by 4 bases and J by 3 bases, with 14 bases between. This CDR3 region has 15 residues. CDR3 sequence (DNA): TGTGCCAGCAGCAAAGTTGACAGTCCCAATCAGCCCCAGCATTTT. Its protein product is CASSKVDSPNQPQHF.

CDR3 region: CASSLQANTEAFF. The CDR3, as DNA: TGCGCCAGCAGCTTACAGGCGAACACTGAAGCTTTCTTT. V gene TRBV5-1 combines with J gene TRBJ1-1, with a weak D call TRBD1 (5 bases). This CDR3 comprises 13 residues. V was shortened by 2 bases and J by 1 base, with 6 bases between the two germline ends. Germline V gene lookup returns CDR1 SGHRS and CDR2 YFSETQ.

This rearrangement joins TRBV11-2 to TRBJ1-1; D perhaps matches TRBD1 (6 bases). In germline, CDR1 is SGHAT, CDR2 FQNNGV. Trimming removed 5 bases at V and 1 base at J, with 17 bases between. This CDR3 has 16 amino acids. CDR3 residues: CASSPPGVPGNTEAFF. The CDR3 nucleotides read TGTGCCAGCAGCCCTCCAGGGGTCCCAGGGAACACTGAAGCTTTCTTT.

V usage is TRBV18 and J usage is TRBJ1-6; a possible D gene is TRBD1 (5 bases). Deletions cut 2 bases from V and 8 bases from J, with 10 bases between. Germline CDR1 and CDR2: KGHSH and LQKENI. The length of the CDR3 is 14 residues. DNA of the CDR3: TGTGCCAGCTCACCAATGCAAGGGGATTCACCCCTCCACTTT. This translates into CASSPMQGDSPLHF.

The chain couples TRBV28 to TRBJ2-3, with 7 bases fitting TRBD1. Germline values: CDR1 MDHEN, CDR2 SYDVKM. Trimming removed 8 bases from V and 2 bases from J; junction bases left unmatched: 7. The CDR3 sequence is 14 residues long. DNA of the CDR3: TGTGCCAGCGGGCAGGGGGAGTACACAGATACGCAGTATTTT. As protein: CASGQGEYTDTQYF.

The table lists this clone with a count of one. The V and J genes are TRBV2 and TRBJ1-5; D ambiguous. Germline V lookup: CDR1 SNHLY, CDR2 FYNNEI. The germline V and J ends were trimmed by 4 bases and 5 bases, with 15 bases remaining between them. The CDR3 is made up of 15 amino acids. The CDR3 loop is CASSASTDNYQPQHF. CDR3 nucleotides: TGTGCCAGCAGTGCTAGCACAGACAACTATCAGCCCCAGCATTTT.

The V call is TRBV9, the J call TRBJ2-5, with 7 bases lining up with TRBD2. CDR1 is SGDLS, CDR2 YYNGEE, per germline. There are 13 residues in the CDR3. With V trimmed by 5 bases and J by 4 bases, 5 bases remained unmatched. The CDR3 loop is CASRASGGETQYF. The DNA of the CDR3 is TGTGCCAGCAGGGCTTCGGGGGGAGAGACCCAGTACTTC.

This sequence joins TRBV5-8 and TRBJ1-3; D unclear. Between the trimmed V and J ends, which lost 2 bases and 0 bases, there was a span of 9 bases. The germline gives CDR1 SGHTS, CDR2 YDEGEE. The CDR3 sequence is 15 residues long. CDR3 protein: CASSFGGTSGNTIYF. The CDR3 coding sequence is TGTGCCAGCAGCTTCGGCGGCACCTCTGGAAACACCATATATTTT.

The rearrangement links TRBV7-2 to TRBJ1-1; tentatively, D is TRBD1 (6 bases). Trimming shortened V by 6 bases and J by 5 bases, and 16 bases separated the two germline ends. Germline assignment: CDR1 SGHTA and CDR2 FQGNSA. The CDR3 extends over 14 amino acids. CDR3 coding DNA: TGTGCCAGCAGTGGGGGGGCTGGTATAACTGAAGCTTTCTTT. Translation gives CASSGGAGITEAFF.